Here is one T cell receptor beta chain with its context. Antigen specificity is unknown. Sequencing was performed with immunoSEQ multiplex PCR; in TCRdb, only in-frame clones are kept and a portion is missing. The table has under 200,000 clones, around nine tenths seen once; the top ten hold about 25%. The sample originates from a study of T cell responses to AZD1222 COVID-19 vaccine. V was pared by 1 base and J by 2 bases, with 10 bases between. The CDR3 runs 15 residues. Germline-derived CDR1 and CDR2 are LGHDT and YNNKEL (reference sequence). Whole-study results and caveats: Spike was spanned by vaccine-associated CD4 TCRs, which were dominant at 160-218 and 743-854. Variant regions that are unmutated are reportedly the target of nearly half of spike-specific TCRs.

The chain combines TRBV3-1 (or the pseudogene TRBV3-2) with TRBJ2-3, with D hard to call. The receptor was isolated from an adult who received the AZD1222 COVID-19 vaccine. The sequencing here drew on peripheral blood, taken 28 days after the second AZD1222 dose. This CDR3 is CASSQAGQPTDTQYF. The CDR3 DNA sequence: TGTGCCAGCAGCCAAGCGGGCCAGCCCACAGATACGCAGTATTTT.